The TCR beta chain under discussion was sequenced for a study of molecular identifiers for immune sequencing clone quantification. General study results and limits: With a barcode shared among identical TCR molecules, highly expanded clone sizes could be underestimated. Beyond 20 RNA copies, clones held over 99% of effector molecules, compared with under 1% in naive cells.

CDR1 and CDR2 (germline): SEHNR, FQNEAQ (reference sequence). The V end was cut by 1 base, the J end by 9 bases, with 12 bases between. CDR3 size: 14 residues. Previously described methods and listed TCR primers were used for bulk TCR libraries. TCRdb passed the PCR reads through MiXCR, listing each CDR3 protein once. The repertoire consists of hundreds of thousands of distinct CDR3 sequences, with roughly 21% occurring once and the leading ten covering roughly 0.9%. This clonotype was recorded at least ten times. Antigen unknown. Sequencing was performed on naive CD8+ T cells from blood, with Jurkat cell RNA spiked in. Documented subset: FACS-sorted CD8+CD4-CCR7+CD45RA+ naive T cells. The clonotype was recovered from a human donor in good health. Some libraries in this study had Jurkat cell RNA spiked in. The rearrangement links TRBV7-9 to TRBJ1-4; tentatively, D is TRBD1 (5 bases). DNA for the CDR3: TGTGCCAGCAGCTTAGAAGATAGGGGAAAAAAACTGTTTTTT. Translating it yields CASSLEDRGKKLFF.